A single sample gave rise to the 15 T cell receptor beta chains below, sequenced in a study of blood T cells in healthy people across ages (dated by TCRdb to between 2014 and 2016). The library was built by means of 5' RACE. Instrument used: Illumina HiSeq 2500. A second PCR of roughly 7 to 11 cycles was performed with a sample-barcoded 5' primer and a J-beta primer mix. TCRdb handled the public reads itself, with Q25 trimming in fastp and clone calling in MiXCR, and kept productive beta chains. A single entry per CDR3 protein holds the most common genes and DNA from its merged rows. The sample records 1.5 million to 1.9 million distinct CDR3 sequences, approximately 39% of which are singletons. The ten biggest clones cover about 4% of the sample. Sequencing used blood. These receptors came from a woman aged 18-29 years in good health.

This clonotype was recorded once. An end of the junction differs from the germline gene, which may be a read error. The rearrangement uses TRBV12-3 or TRBV12-4 and TRBJ2-3; D remains ambiguous. CDR3 length: 12 residues. The CDR3 nucleotides are TGTGCCGGCAGTCCCTGCACAGATACGCAGTATTTT. Amino acids: CAGSPCTDTQYF.

This chain joins TRBV28 and TRBJ2-4, with D possibly matching TRBD1 (6 bases). V was cut by 4 bases and J by 13 bases, with 23 bases left in between. The CDR3 has 15 residues. CDR1 is MDHEN, CDR2 SYDVKM, per germline. The CDR3 DNA follows: TGTGCCAGCAGTTCATTCGCCTCAAACAGGGTGGAGCAGTACTTC. Translation gives CASSSFASNRVEQYF.

The chain recombines TRBV29-1 with TRBJ1-1; a weak D match, TRBD1 (6 bases). The germline V and J ends were trimmed by 4 bases and 2 bases, with 14 bases remaining between them. The germline V gene encodes CDR1 SQVTM and CDR2 ANQGSEA. This CDR3 comprises 14 residues. The CDR3 coding sequence is TGCAGCGTTGTTTGGACAGCTATAAACACTGAAGCTTTCTTT. This encodes CSVVWTAINTEAFF.

The V and J genes are TRBV12-3 or TRBV12-4 and TRBJ1-5; a possible D gene is TRBD1 (5 bases). The V and J ends lost 7 bases and 4 bases respectively, with 14 bases between them. The CDR3 has 14 amino acids. The DNA of the CDR3 is TGTGCCAGCACAAGACAGTTTGGAAATCAGCCCCAGCATTTT. The encoded protein is CASTRQFGNQPQHF.

This chain uses TRBV5-1 with TRBJ2-2, with D perhaps TRBD2 (6 bases). Germline-derived CDR1 and CDR2 are SGHRS and YFSETQ. V shed 4 bases and J shed 1 base, with 11 bases lying between them. The CDR3 consists of 15 residues. The CDR3 coding sequence is TGCGCCAGCAGCGGGGGACTGAGGAACACCGGGGAGCTGTTTTTT. Protein product: CASSGGLRNTGELFF.

This chain uses TRBV2 with TRBJ1-1; possible D gene TRBD1, 5 bases. V was clipped by 2 bases and J by 1 base, with 8 bases between them. Germline V lookup: CDR1 SNHLY, CDR2 FYNNEI. This CDR3 spans 14 amino acids. CDR3 amino acids: CASSESGGNTEAFF. The CDR3 DNA is TGTGCCAGCAGTGAATCCGGGGGGAACACTGAAGCTTTCTTT.

There are a few counts of this clonotype. The chain combines TRBV14 with TRBJ2-7; TRBD2 aligns across 9 bases. J was trimmed by 7 bases and V by 2 bases; bases with no gene match: 12. Germline-derived CDR1 and CDR2 are SGHDN and FVKESK. CDR3 size: 16 residues. The CDR3 here is CASSQKSAGGSREQYF. The CDR3 DNA follows: TGTGCCAGCAGCCAAAAGTCGGCGGGAGGGTCCCGGGAGCAGTACTTC.

About this clonotype itself: Sequence at one end of the junction differs from germline and may be a read error. This sequence joins TRBV7-6 and TRBJ1-5; D gene uncertain. This CDR3 has 15 residues. CDR1 is SGHVS, CDR2 FNYEAQ, per germline. The CDR3 sequence: CASSPGGNSNQPQHF. The CDR3 DNA is TGCGCCAGCAGCCCGGGCGGAAATAGCAATCAGCCCCAGCATTTT. The full variable domain, in which reference TRBV7-6 and TRBJ1-5 provide the parts outside the CDR3, is GAGVSQSPRYKVTKRGQDVALRCDPISGHVSLYWYRQALGQGPEFLTYFNYEAQQDKSGLPNDRFSAERPEGSISTLTIQRTEQRDSAMYRCASSPGGNSNQPQHFGDGTRLSIL.

Only one count was recorded for this clonotype. V is TRBV19 and J is TRBJ2-5, with TRBD1 identical over 8 bases. The J call may be incorrect, as the DNA end agrees better with TRBJ2-7. Germline V gene sequence: CDR1 LNHDA, CDR2 SQIVND (reference sequence). The CDR3 spans 14 residues. The DNA for the CDR3 is TGTGCCAGTAGTACCGGACAGGGTCCATACGAGCAGTACTTC. The encoded protein is CASSTGQGPYEQYF.

This clonotype was counted a few times. The chain has TRBV6-2 or TRBV6-3 and TRBJ2-4; D might be TRBD1 or TRBD2, each matching 6 bases. Per the germline V gene, CDR1 is MNHEY and CDR2 is SVGEGT. The CDR3 length is 14 residues. The V and J ends lost 2 bases and 8 bases respectively, with 13 bases between them. CDR3 region: CASSYAGEVDIQYF. DNA of the CDR3: TGTGCCAGCAGTTACGCAGGGGAGGTTGACATTCAGTACTTC.

This clonotype was counted a few times. The rearrangement links TRBV4-3 to TRBJ2-7; perhaps TRBD1 as D (5 bases). Trimming shortened V by 0 bases and J by 2 bases, and 14 bases separated the two germline ends. Germline CDR1 is LGHNA and CDR2 is YSLEER. The CDR3 extends over 16 amino acids. Here the CDR3 reads CASSQDAATETYEQYF. CDR3 DNA: TGCGCCAGCAGCCAAGATGCGGCGACAGAGACCTACGAGCAGTACTTC.

This clonotype was recorded only once. A read error may account for a junction end that differs from germline. The gene calls are TRBV7-3 and TRBJ2-5, with D unresolved. The germline V gene encodes CDR1 SGHTA and CDR2 FQGTGA. The CDR3 is made up of 14 amino acids. CDR3 in DNA: TGTGCCAGAAGCTTAAGGCCGGAGATGGAGACCCAGTACTTC. This sequence encodes CARSLRPEMETQYF.

The chain has TRBV11-2 and TRBJ1-1, with D uncertain. Trimming removed 7 bases from V and 8 bases from J, with 17 bases in between. CDR3 length: 13 residues. Germline V gene data show CDR1 as SGHAT and CDR2 as FQNNGV. For the CDR3, the DNA is TGTGCCAGCAACATTAACCACGGGAGGGAAGCTTTCTTT. This translates into CASNINHGREAFF.

This clonotype was observed a handful of times. V gene TRBV4-2 combines with J gene TRBJ1-2; possibly TRBD1 for D (6 bases). CDR3 size: 15 residues. Germline CDR1 LGHNA, CDR2 YNFKEQ. Deletions cut 3 bases from V and 6 bases from J, with 17 bases between. DNA of the CDR3: TGTGCCAGCAGCCATCAAGGACAGCCCAGCCATGGCTACACCTTC. Protein product: CASSHQGQPSHGYTF.

A note on this clonotype: The junction differs from germline at one of its ends, possibly a read error. V and J are TRBV25-1 and TRBJ1-4, with TRBD1 matching 8 bases. The CDR3 sequence is 16 residues long. Germline loops: CDR1 MGHDK, CDR2 SYGVNS. CDR3 protein: CARSDPSGGPNEKLFF. DNA of the CDR3: TGTGCCCGCAGTGACCCTTCAGGGGGCCCTAATGAAAAACTGTTTTTT. Full variable domain (missing parts from reference TRBV25-1 and TRBJ1-4): EADIYQTPRYLVIGTGKKITLECSQTMGHDKMYWYQQDPGMELHLIHYSYGVNSTEKGDLSSESTVSRIRTEHFPLTLESARPSHTSQYLCARSDPSGGPNEKLFFGSGTQLSVL.